This T cell receptor beta chain is drawn from a study of cytomegalovirus exposure and HLA in healthy donors. Study-level background: In a previous analysis, more than 90 million unique TCR beta sequences were found from 170 million or so T cells. Points from the study as a whole: Links to common viral pathogens appeared, in a later analysis, for several of the most significant clusters. A later analysis linked a missense variant in DCLRE1C to the trimming of TCR beta V and J genes. In a later analysis, most CMV-associated TCR beta chains appeared HLA-restricted.

The CDR3 runs 16 residues. V lost 6 bases, J lost 6 bases, and 24 bases lay in between. CDR1 is MGHDK and CDR2 is SYGVNS in the germline V gene. 60 Vbeta and 13 Jbeta primers were used in PCR. Produced via immunoSEQ multiplex PCR; TCRdb's table is partial and in-frame only. The repertoire holds some 130,000 clones, with roughly 63% as singletons. A note on this clone: Its antigen remains unknown.

V is TRBV25-1 and J is TRBJ2-7; the D gene is possibly TRBD1 (6 bases). This TCR was recovered from a middle-aged man in good health and CMV-seropositive. The sequencing sample was made of PBMCs. The CDR3 region has the DNA TGTGCCAGCAGCACACATCGGACAGAGAAAAGCAGCGAGCAGTACTTC. As protein: CASSTHRTEKSSEQYF.